Below, 30 T cell receptor beta chains from the same sample are listed, as sequenced in a study of a mutant IDH1 vaccine in newly diagnosed glioma. The sample's time point: week 5, during vaccination. A single vaccine dose contained 300 ug of mutant IDH1 20-mer peptide, and topical imiquimod was used with it. Sequencing used immunoSEQ multiplex PCR; TCRdb keeps in-frame clones, though not all of them. The sample lists roughly 39,000 clones; 80% to 90% were seen once. Their antigens are not known. Material: PBMCs, obtained from a glioma patient whose treatment included an IDH1 peptide vaccine. Receptors originate from a man aged 40-49 years with glioma.

This clone has a handful of counts. The V call is TRBV4-3, the J call TRBJ2-1, with D maybe TRBD2 (6 bases). This CDR3 spans 15 amino acids. Germline V lookup: CDR1 LGHNA, CDR2 YSLEER. Between the trimmed V and J ends, which lost 1 base and 4 bases, there was a span of 11 bases. This CDR3 is CASSQGLADYNEQFF. The CDR3 bases are TGCGCCAGCAGCCAAGGATTAGCGGATTACAATGAGCAGTTCTTC.

The V and J genes are TRBV6-6 and TRBJ2-1; 10 bases are shared with TRBD2. CDR3 length: 13 amino acids. V was clipped by 6 bases and J by 8 bases; unmatched bases: 4. Germline V gives CDR1 MNHNY, CDR2 SVGAGI (reference sequence). The CDR3 region is CASRLAGADEQFF. DNA for the CDR3: TGTGCCAGCAGGCTAGCGGGAGCAGATGAGCAGTTCTTC.

The J gene is TRBJ2-5, the V gene TRBV27; 9 bases match TRBD2. Looked up from germline, CDR1 is MNHEY and CDR2 is SMNVEV (reference sequence). The CDR3 is 13 amino acids. The trim removed 7 bases at V and 1 base at J, leaving 1 base unmatched. The CDR3 region is CASKLAGQETQYF. CDR3 DNA: TGTGCCAGCAAACTAGCGGGCCAAGAGACCCAGTACTTC.

This sequence joins TRBV4-1 and TRBJ1-2, with 9 positions matching TRBD1. With 4 bases clipped from V and 3 bases from J, the junction kept 6 bases outside the gene matches. CDR3 length: 15 amino acids. Germline loops: CDR1 MGHRA, CDR2 YSYEKL. The CDR3 spells CASSRPGQGDYGYTF. DNA of the CDR3: TGCGCCAGCAGCCGACCGGGACAGGGTGACTATGGCTACACCTTC.

The J gene is TRBJ2-7, the V gene TRBV19, with no clear D. Looked up from germline, CDR1 is LNHDA and CDR2 is SQIVND (reference sequence). The CDR3 length is 12 residues. The V and J ends lost 7 bases and 0 bases respectively, with 7 bases between them. CDR3 region: CASMGSSYEQYF. The CDR3, as DNA: TGTGCCAGTATGGGGTCCTCCTACGAGCAGTACTTC.

This sequence joins TRBV5-8 and TRBJ2-5; D is undetermined. This CDR3 is 12 amino acids long. The V gene's germline CDR1 is SGHTS and CDR2 YDEGEE. Trimming left V 1 base short and J 10 bases short, with 11 bases between. The CDR3 is CASSLSEGIQYF. The CDR3, as DNA: TGTGCCAGCAGCTTGAGCGAAGGGATCCAGTACTTC.

Only one count was recorded for this clone. Different DNA sequences within this sample yield the same CDR3. The chain employs TRBV7-2 and TRBJ1-5, with D hard to call. CDR3 length: 13 amino acids. The germline gives CDR1 SGHTA, CDR2 FQGNSA. Trimming stripped 2 bases from V and 5 bases from J, with 7 bases between. The CDR3, as DNA: TGTGCCAGCAGCTTATGGAGAGATCAGCCCCAGCATTTT. The encoded protein is CASSLWRDQPQHF.

A single count supports this clone. This chain uses TRBV6-4 with TRBJ2-1; 11 nucleotides agree with TRBD2. The CDR3 covers 15 residues. V lost 6 bases to trimming and J lost 7 bases; unmatched junction nucleotides: 8. Germline assignment: CDR1 MRHNA and CDR2 SNTAGT. As DNA, the CDR3 is TGTGCCAGCAGCCCACTAGCGGGAGTAAGTAATGAGCAGTTCTTC. Its protein product is CASSPLAGVSNEQFF.

The chain links TRBV4-3 to TRBJ1-1, with TRBD1 matching over 7 bases. Looked up from germline, CDR1 is LGHNA and CDR2 is YSLEER. The ends lost 2 bases at V and 3 bases at J; junction bases unmatched: 3. The CDR3 spans 14 residues. The chain's CDR3 is CASSQRGPDTEAFF. In DNA form, the CDR3 reads TGCGCCAGCAGCCAAAGGGGGCCCGACACTGAAGCTTTCTTT.

Points on this clone: Given the absence of the conserved phenylalanine or tryptophan at the CDR3 end, a read error is likely. The DNA is omitted, as the CDR3 cannot be located on it reliably, and the CDR3 follows TCRdb's listing. V and J are TRBV4-2 and TRBJ2-7; TRBD2 was called by the table and not checked on the DNA. Germline V gene sequence: CDR1 LGHNA, CDR2 YNFKEQ. 10 amino acids form the CDR3, both terminal residues included. The CDR3 protein is CASSRYPGDP.

The V call is TRBV18, the J call TRBJ2-3; tentative D call: TRBD1 (5 bases). Germline CDR1 and CDR2: KGHSH and LQKENI. The CDR3 runs to 15 residues. V was clipped by 3 bases and J by 1 base, with 11 bases between them. DNA for the CDR3: TGTGCCAGCTCACCGACTCTAGGGGGCACAGATACGCAGTATTTT. Protein sequence: CASSPTLGGTDTQYF.

The genes are TRBV5-6 and TRBJ2-1; no clear D gene. The CDR3 covers 11 residues. Germline V gene lookup returns CDR1 SGHDT and CDR2 YYEEEE. V gave up 3 bases and J gave up 10 bases, with 8 bases separating them. The CDR3 nucleotides read TGTGCCAGCAGCTCGACTCGAGAGCAGTTCTTC. This translates into CASSSTREQFF. Filled out from reference TRBV5-6 and TRBJ2-1, the complete variable domain reads DAGVTQSPTHLIKTRGQQVTLRCSPKSGHDTVSWYQQALGQGPQFIFQYYEEEERQRGNFPDRFSGHQFPNYSSELNVNALLLGDSALYLCASSSTREQFFGPGTRLTVL.

As for this clone: Sequence at one end of the junction differs from germline and may be a read error. The chain carries TRBV7-9 and TRBJ2-6; D is unclear. This CDR3 contains 15 residues. Germline V gene lookup returns CDR1 SEHNR and CDR2 FQNEAQ (reference sequence). CDR3 protein: CASSKDGSGANVLTF. CDR3 sequence (DNA): TGTGCCAGCAGCAAAGACGGATCTGGTGCCAACGTCCTGACTTTC.

The rearrangement links TRBV18 to TRBJ1-1, with D maybe TRBD1 (6 bases). The CDR3 covers 16 residues. CDR1 KGHSH and CDR2 LQKENI come from the germline V gene. V dropped 3 bases and J dropped 6 bases, with 20 bases sitting between them. The CDR3 region is CASSPISAGAGAEAFF. In DNA, the CDR3 is TGTGCCAGCTCACCGATTAGTGCAGGGGCTGGGGCTGAAGCTTTCTTT.

The J gene is TRBJ2-3, the V gene TRBV13; D gene ambiguous. Trimming left V 5 bases short and J 2 bases short, with 11 bases between. This CDR3 has 14 residues. Germline CDR1 reads PRHDT; CDR2 reads FYEKMQ (reference sequence). CDR3 sequence: CASSPRILTDTQYF. The CDR3 DNA is TGTGCCAGCAGCCCCAGGATCCTCACAGATACGCAGTATTTT.

The chain has TRBV6-5 and TRBJ1-5, with D possibly TRBD1 on 5 matching bases. The CDR3 runs 12 residues. V lost 4 bases and J 6 bases, leaving 7 bases between the germline ends. Germline CDR1 MNHEY, CDR2 SVGAGI. CDR3 residues: CASSSGFQPQHF. CDR3 nucleotide sequence: TGTGCCAGCAGTTCAGGGTTTCAGCCCCAGCATTTT.

This clone was recorded once. DNA for the CDR3: TGTGCCAGCAGCCCCTTAGCGGGAACTACCTACGAGCAGTACTTC. Encoded protein: CASSPLAGTTYEQYF. V is TRBV7-2 and J is TRBJ2-7, with 8 bases lining up with TRBD2. Germline values: CDR1 SGHTA, CDR2 FQGNSA. The V and J ends lost 5 bases and 2 bases, in that order; junction bases with no gene match: 8. CDR3 length equals 15 residues.

This clone was counted between two and nine times. The chain recombines TRBV6-5 with TRBJ1-5, with D hard to call. The CDR3 runs to 8 residues. CDR1 is MNHEY and CDR2 is SVGAGI in the germline V gene. The V end was cut by 10 bases, the J end by 8 bases, with 3 bases between. The CDR3 DNA sequence: TGTGCCACCAAGCCCCAGCATTTT. The encoded protein is CATKPQHF.

This chain joins TRBV12-5 and TRBJ2-1; the D is unclear. The CDR3 sequence is 16 residues long. V lost 3 bases and J lost 4, with 16 bases in between. CDR1 LGHNT and CDR2 FRNRAP come from the germline V gene. CDR3 amino acids: CASGFLRPPLYNEQFF. In DNA, the CDR3 is TGTGCTAGTGGTTTCCTCCGGCCCCCCCTATACAATGAGCAGTTCTTC.

Only a few counts were recorded for this clone. This sequence joins TRBV10-3 and TRBJ1-1; a weak D match, TRBD1 (5 bases). Trimming removed 0 bases from V and 1 base from J, with 12 bases in between. The CDR3 has 16 residues. Looked up from germline, CDR1 is ENHRY and CDR2 is SYGVKD. For the CDR3, the DNA is TGTGCCATCAGTGAGTCGGAAGGGGCGTCGAACACTGAAGCTTTCTTT. This translates into CAISESEGASNTEAFF.

This chain uses TRBV9 with TRBJ1-5; D is perhaps TRBD1 (6 bases). With 1 base removed from V and 6 bases from J, the gap between germline ends came to 14 bases. This CDR3 region has 15 residues. Germline lookup yields CDR1 SGDLS and CDR2 YYNGEE. The CDR3 DNA reads TGTGCCAGCAGCGTAACTGGGGGGCAGGGTCAGCCCCAGCATTTT. Protein: CASSVTGGQGQPQHF.

The rearrangement uses TRBV14 and TRBJ2-7, with D perhaps given as TRBD1 or TRBD2 (5 bases each). The CDR3 is 15 residues long. The V end was cut by 1 base, the J end by 2 bases, with 12 bases between. CDR1 is SGHDN and CDR2 is FVKESK in the germline V gene. CDR3 residues: CASSQGGSRAYEQYF. For the CDR3, the DNA is TGTGCCAGCAGCCAAGGGGGGAGCAGAGCCTACGAGCAGTACTTC.

The CDR3 DNA reads TGTGCCAGCAGGGTAGGGTCATCGGGGGAGACCCAGTACTTC. Its protein is CASRVGSSGETQYF. The genes are TRBV7-9 and TRBJ2-5; a possible D gene is TRBD2 (5 bases). V was pared by 6 bases and J by 5 bases, with 16 bases between. The length of the CDR3 is 14 residues. CDR1 is SEHNR and CDR2 is FQNEAQ in the germline V gene (reference sequence). Full variable domain (missing parts from reference TRBV7-9 and TRBJ2-5): DTGVSQNPRHKITKRGQNVTFRCDPISEHNRLYWYRQTLGQGPEFLTYFQNEAQLEKSRLLSDRFSAERPKGSFSTLEIQRTEQGDSAMYLCASRVGSSGETQYFGPGTRLLVL.

The chain has TRBV10-3 and TRBJ1-2; weak D call: TRBD1 (6 bases). Trimming pared 6 bases from V and 4 bases from J, leaving 24 bases between. CDR3 length: 17 residues. Germline V gives CDR1 ENHRY, CDR2 SYGVKD. The CDR3 DNA sequence: TGTGCCATCAGAAGGACTCTTGAATCTCTAGGGGGCTATGGCTACACCTTC. Its protein is CAIRRTLESLGGYGYTF.

V and J are TRBV5-1 and TRBJ2-7; unclear D gene. Germline loops: CDR1 SGHRS, CDR2 YFSETQ. This CDR3 contains 10 residues. V dropped 7 bases and J dropped 0 bases, with 2 bases sitting between them. The CDR3 loop reads CASRSYEQYF. The CDR3 DNA is TGCGCCAGCCGCTCCTACGAGCAGTACTTC.

This clone was observed a few times. The chain employs TRBV12-5 and TRBJ1-5; no firm D call. This CDR3 is 13 amino acids long. Germline assignment: CDR1 LGHNT and CDR2 FRNRAP. The V end was cut by 2 bases, the J end by 7 bases, with 9 bases between. CDR3 in DNA: TGTGCTAGTGGTTTGTACGGAGAGCAGCCCCAGCATTTT. It specifies CASGLYGEQPQHF.

By sample fraction, this clone is medium-sized. The CDR3 loop reads CASSRIRDRDGYTF. In DNA, the CDR3 is TGTGCCAGCAGCCGAATCCGGGACAGAGATGGCTACACCTTC. V and J are TRBV11-2 and TRBJ1-2; 7 bases are a match to TRBD1. Germline lookup yields CDR1 SGHAT and CDR2 FQNNGV. V lost 5 bases and J lost 6; bases outside the gene matches: 9. The CDR3 extends over 14 amino acids.

V is TRBV6-6 and J is TRBJ1-5, with 10 bases identical to TRBD1. The CDR3 totals 14 residues. Germline V lookup: CDR1 MNHNY, CDR2 SVGAGI (reference sequence). V shed 6 bases and J 11 bases; nucleotides not matched to a gene: 10. The chain's CDR3 is CASRLDRGILAQHF. The DNA for the CDR3 is TGTGCCAGCAGACTGGACAGGGGGATTCTGGCCCAGCATTTT.

V usage is TRBV4-2 and J usage is TRBJ1-5, with D possibly TRBD1 on 5 matching bases. The CDR3 is made up of 15 amino acids. The V end was cut by 1 base, the J end by 7 bases, with 14 bases between. Germline lookup yields CDR1 LGHNA and CDR2 YNFKEQ. The CDR3 DNA reads TGTGCCAGCAGCCAAGGGGGGGGTTTAAAGCAGCCCCAGCATTTT. This translates into CASSQGGGLKQPQHF.

This chain joins TRBV4-1 and TRBJ1-2, with TRBD1 matching over 8 bases. The CDR3 has 14 residues. CDR1 and CDR2 from the germline V gene are MGHRA and YSYEKL. J lost 4 bases, V lost 8 bases, and 9 bases had no gene match. CDR3 sequence (DNA): TGCGCCAGCGTCCAGGGACAGGAGTTCTATGGCTACACCTTC. Protein product: CASVQGQEFYGYTF.